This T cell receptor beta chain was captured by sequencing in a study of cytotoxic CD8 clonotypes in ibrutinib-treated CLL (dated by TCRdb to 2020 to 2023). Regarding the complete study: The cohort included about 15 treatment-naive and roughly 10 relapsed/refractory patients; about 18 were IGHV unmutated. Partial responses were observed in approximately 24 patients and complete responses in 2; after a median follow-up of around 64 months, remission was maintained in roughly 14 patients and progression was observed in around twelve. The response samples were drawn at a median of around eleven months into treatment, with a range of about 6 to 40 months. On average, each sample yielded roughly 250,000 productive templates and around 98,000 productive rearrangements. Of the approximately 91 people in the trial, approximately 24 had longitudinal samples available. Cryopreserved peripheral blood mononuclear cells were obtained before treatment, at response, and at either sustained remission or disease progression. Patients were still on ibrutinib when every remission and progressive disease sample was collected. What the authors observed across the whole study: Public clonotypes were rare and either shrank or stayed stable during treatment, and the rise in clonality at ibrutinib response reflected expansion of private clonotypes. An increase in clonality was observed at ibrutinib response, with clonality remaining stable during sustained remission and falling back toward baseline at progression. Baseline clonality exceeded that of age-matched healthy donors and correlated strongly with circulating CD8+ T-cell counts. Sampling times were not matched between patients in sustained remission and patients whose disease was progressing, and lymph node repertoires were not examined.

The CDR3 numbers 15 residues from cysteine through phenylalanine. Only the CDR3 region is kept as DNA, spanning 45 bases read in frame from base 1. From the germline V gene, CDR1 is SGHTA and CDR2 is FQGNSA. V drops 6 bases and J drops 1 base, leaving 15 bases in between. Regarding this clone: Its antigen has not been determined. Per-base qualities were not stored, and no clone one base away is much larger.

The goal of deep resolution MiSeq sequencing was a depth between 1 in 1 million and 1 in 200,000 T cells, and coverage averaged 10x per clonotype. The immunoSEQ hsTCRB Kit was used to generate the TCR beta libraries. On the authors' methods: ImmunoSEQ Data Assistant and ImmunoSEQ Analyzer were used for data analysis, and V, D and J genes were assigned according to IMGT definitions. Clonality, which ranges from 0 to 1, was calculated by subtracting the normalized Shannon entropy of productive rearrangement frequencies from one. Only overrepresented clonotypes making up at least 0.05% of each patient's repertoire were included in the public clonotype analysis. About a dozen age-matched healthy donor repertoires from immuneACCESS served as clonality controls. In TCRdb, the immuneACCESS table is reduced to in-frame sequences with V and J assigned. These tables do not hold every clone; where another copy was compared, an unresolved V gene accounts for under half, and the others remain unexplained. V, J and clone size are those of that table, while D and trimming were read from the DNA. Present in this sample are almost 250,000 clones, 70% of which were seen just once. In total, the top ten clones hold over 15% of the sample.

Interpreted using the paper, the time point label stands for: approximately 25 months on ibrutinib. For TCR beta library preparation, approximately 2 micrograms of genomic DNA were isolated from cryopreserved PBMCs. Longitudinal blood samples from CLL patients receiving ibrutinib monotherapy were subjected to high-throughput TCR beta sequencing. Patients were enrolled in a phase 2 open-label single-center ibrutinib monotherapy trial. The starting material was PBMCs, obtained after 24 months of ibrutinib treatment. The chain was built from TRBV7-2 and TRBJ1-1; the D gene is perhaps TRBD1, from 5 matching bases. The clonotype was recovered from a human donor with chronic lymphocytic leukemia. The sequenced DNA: TGTGCCAGCAGTCATGCCCCTGGACAGAACACTGAAGCTTTCTTT. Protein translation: CASSHAPGQNTEAFF.